Each of the 9 T cell receptor beta chains below was sequenced from the same sample in a study of T-cell reconstitution after alpha-beta-depleted transplantation in children. Preparing the TCRbeta library involved the use of unique molecular identifiers. Each CDR3 protein is one row after TCRdb ran MiXCR on the PCR reads. The sample includes about 610,000 distinct CDR3 sequences, 10% to 13% of them seen just once. Sequenced material: PBMCs from the stem cell graft donor, taken from the stem cell graft. All receptors come from a human donor who donated a stem cell graft to a child with acute myeloid leukemia.

This clonotype was recorded many times. The V gene is TRBV27, the J gene TRBJ2-1; D perhaps matches TRBD1 (6 bases). Germline CDR1 and CDR2: MNHEY and SMNVEV (reference sequence). The CDR3 covers 14 residues. Trimming took 3 bases from V and 4 from J, leaving 10 bases between them. The CDR3, as DNA: TGTGCCAGCAGTTTCACAGGGACATACAATGAGCAGTTCTTC. Its protein product is CASSFTGTYNEQFF.

In its sample, this clonotype was seen a few times. The CDR3 spells CASSLIRGGTLRNTIYF. CDR3 nucleotides: TGTGCCAGCAGTTTGATCAGGGGCGGGACTCTTCGAAACACCATATATTTT. The chain links TRBV28 to TRBJ1-3; perhaps TRBD1 as D (6 bases). Germline CDR1 is MDHEN and CDR2 is SYDVKM. This CDR3 region has 17 residues. V was pared by 3 bases and J by 5 bases, with 20 bases between.

V is TRBV6-5 and J is TRBJ2-7, with D unclear. Trimming took off 0 bases at V and 4 bases at J, with 13 bases between the two ends. CDR1 MNHEY and CDR2 SVGAGI come from the germline V gene. The CDR3 is made up of 15 amino acids. This chain's CDR3 is CASSYSKADEYEQYF. The CDR3 DNA is TGTGCCAGCAGTTACTCGAAGGCGGACGAGTACGAGCAGTACTTC.

Regarding this clonotype: A much more abundant neighbour one base away suggests this may be a read error. The genes are TRBV7-9 and TRBJ2-1; possible D gene TRBD1, 5 bases. The germline V and J ends were trimmed by 4 bases and 7 bases, with 8 bases remaining between them. CDR1 and CDR2 from the germline V gene are SEHNR and FQNEAQ (reference sequence). The CDR3 contains 12 residues. The CDR3 protein is CASSWSGNEQFF. The DNA for the CDR3 is TGTGCCAGCAGCTGGTCAGGGAATGAGCAGTTCTTC.

There are many counts of this clonotype. The chain combines TRBV29-1 with TRBJ2-1; 8 bases are shared with TRBD2. The germline V gene has CDR1 SQVTM and CDR2 ANQGSEA. The length of the CDR3 is 17 residues. J lost 6 bases, V lost 3 bases, and 16 bases had no gene match. The CDR3 is CSVDGDASGGPFNEQFF. The CDR3 DNA follows: TGCAGCGTTGATGGTGATGCATCGGGAGGGCCGTTCAATGAGCAGTTCTTC.

This clonotype has ten or more counts. V gene TRBV20-1 combines with J gene TRBJ2-7, with a possible D match to TRBD2 (5 bases). The V and J ends lost 3 bases and 1 base respectively, with 7 bases between them. CDR3 size: 12 residues. CDR1 is DFQATT and CDR2 is SNEGSKA in the germline V gene (reference sequence). The CDR3 spells CSASGKSYEQYF. CDR3 DNA: TGCAGTGCTAGCGGGAAGTCCTACGAGCAGTACTTC.

This clonotype was seen more than once but under ten times. The chain uses TRBV7-2 and TRBJ2-1; 8 nucleotides line up with TRBD2. The V and J ends lost 0 bases and 7 bases, in that order; junction bases with no gene match: 5. Germline V CDR1 and CDR2: SGHTA, FQGNSA. The CDR3 runs to 15 residues. In DNA, the CDR3 is TGTGCCAGCAGCTTAGCCCCGGGAGGGCCTAATGAGCAGTTCTTC. This translates into CASSLAPGGPNEQFF.

This clonotype was observed a handful of times. This chain's CDR3 is CASSTQGAYEQYF. Written as DNA, the CDR3 is TGTGCCAGTAGTACCCAGGGGGCGTACGAGCAGTACTTC. The V call is TRBV19, the J call TRBJ2-7, with 8 bases fitting TRBD1. This CDR3 spans 13 amino acids. The J segment lost 4 bases and the V segment lost 4 bases, leaving 3 bases of the junction unmatched. Germline assignment: CDR1 LNHDA and CDR2 SQIVND (reference sequence).

This clonotype was counted a few times. This CDR3 reads CASSFRSEIPEQYF. The DNA of the CDR3 is TGTGCCAGCAGTTTTCGTAGCGAGATTCCCGAGCAGTACTTC. V is TRBV12-3 or TRBV12-4 and J is TRBJ2-7, with D possibly matching TRBD2 (5 bases). The CDR3 runs to 14 residues. Trimming cost V 3 bases and J 6 bases, with 15 bases left between them.